A single sample is the source of the 23 T cell receptor beta chains below, sequenced in a study of regulatory T cells in long-lasting Graves disease. This sample's time point: newly diagnosed GD, antithyroid drugs for less than 3 months. RNA isolated from PBMCs was used to make the TCR library. The TCR beta library used iRepertoire HTBI primers with Arm-PCR amplification of CDR3. TCRdb re-called the multiplex PCR reads through MiXCR, storing one row per CDR3 protein. The sample has 350,000 to 500,000 distinct CDR3 sequences, about a sixth seen once. This sample also belongs to another study, concerning T cells in Graves' hyperthyroidism and ophthalmopathy.

Material: peripheral blood mononuclear cells (PBMCs), obtained at new diagnosis, from a patient treated with antithyroid drugs. These receptors were taken from a woman younger than 35 with Graves disease.

This clonotype was picked up many times. The genes are TRBV7-9 and TRBJ2-7; D may be TRBD1 (5 bases). Germline assignment: CDR1 SEHNR and CDR2 FQNEAQ (reference sequence). Trimming removed 1 base at V and 6 bases at J, with 13 bases between. The CDR3 length is 14 residues. In DNA, the CDR3 is TGTGCCAGCAGCTTAGGTAGGGGCGTCGGCGAGCAGTACTTC. It codes for CASSLGRGVGEQYF.

Comments on this clonotype: The likely explanation is a read error, given a far larger clone one base away. The chain is built from TRBV7-9 and TRBJ2-5; 15 nucleotides align to TRBD2. Germline values: CDR1 SEHNR, CDR2 FQNEAQ (reference sequence). This CDR3 is 16 amino acids long. CDR3 bases: TGTGCCTGCAGCTCAGGGACTAGCGGGAGGAGAGAGACCCAGTACTTC. It is translated as CACSSGTSGRRETQYF. Full variable domain (missing parts from reference TRBV7-9 and TRBJ2-5): DTGVSQNPRHKITKRGQNVTFRCDPISEHNRLYWYRQTLGQGPEFLTYFQNEAQLEKSRLLSDRFSAERPKGSFSTLEIQRTEQGDSAMYLCACSSGTSGRRETQYFGPGTRLLVL.

This clonotype turned up a few times. The rearrangement joins TRBV9 to TRBJ2-1, with D unresolved. Between the trimmed V and J ends, which lost 4 bases and 1 base, there was a span of 12 bases. CDR1 SGDLS and CDR2 YYNGEE come from the germline V gene. The CDR3 is 15 amino acids. The CDR3 loop reads CASSQDWGSYNEQFF. CDR3 DNA: TGTGCCAGCAGCCAAGATTGGGGATCCTACAATGAGCAGTTCTTC.

CDR3 coding DNA: TGTGCCAGTAGTACCCCGGGACAGGGGGCGGATACGCAGTATTTT. It encodes CASSTPGQGADTQYF. This rearrangement joins TRBV19 to TRBJ2-3, with 12 bases that match TRBD1. Germline values: CDR1 LNHDA, CDR2 SQIVND (reference sequence). The length of the CDR3 is 15 residues. The trim removed 4 bases at V and 6 bases at J, leaving 5 bases unmatched. Looking up the rest from reference TRBV19 and TRBJ2-3 gives the full variable domain: DGGITQSPKYLFRKEGQNVTLSCEQNLNHDAMYWYRQDPGQGLRLIYYSQIVNDFQKGDIAEGYSVSREKKESFPLTVTSAQKNPTAFYLCASSTPGQGADTQYFGPGTRLTVL.

A note on this clonotype: Possible read error: a much larger clone is one base away. This rearrangement joins TRBV7-2 to TRBJ2-5; 10 bases map to TRBD2. The germline CDR1 and CDR2 sequences are SGHTA and FQGNSA. The CDR3 loop spans 18 amino acids. V lost 3 bases, J lost 2 bases, and 12 bases stayed unmatched. CDR3: CASSFRSSGRGGQETQYF. CDR3 nucleotides: TGTGCCAGCAGCTTTCGGTCTAGCGGGAGAGGGGGGCAAGAGACCCAGTACTTC.

This clonotype has just a few counts. The genes are TRBV4-1 and TRBJ1-1; D is unresolved. The CDR3 is 15 residues long. Trimming shortened V by 2 bases and J by 8 bases, and 18 bases separated the two germline ends. Per germline, CDR1 MGHRA and CDR2 YSYEKL. The CDR3 loop reads CASSQNPGWGGEAFF. The CDR3 DNA follows: TGCGCCAGCAGCCAAAACCCTGGGTGGGGAGGAGAAGCTTTCTTT.

This clonotype was counted a few times. This chain uses TRBV12-3 or TRBV12-4 with TRBJ2-2; a possible D gene is TRBD2 (7 bases). The CDR3 consists of 18 residues. Trimming took 0 bases from V and 5 from J, leaving 19 bases between them. The CDR3 DNA reads TGTGCCAGCAGTTTAGCGCCGAGGGGGGGGGCATATACCGGGGAGCTGTTTTTT. This sequence encodes CASSLAPRGGAYTGELFF.

This clonotype came up a few times. A much larger clone is a single base away; this may be a read error. This chain uses TRBV28 with TRBJ1-2; the D gene is possibly TRBD1 (5 bases). CDR1 is MDHEN, CDR2 SYDVKM, per germline. CDR3 length: 13 residues. The CDR3 DNA follows: TGTGCCAGCACGGTTTTCGGGGACTATGGCTACGCCTTC. It codes for CASTVFGDYGYAF.

The chain is built from TRBV7-9 and TRBJ2-7, with D uncertain. Germline V gene sequence: CDR1 SEHNR, CDR2 FQNEAQ (reference sequence). The CDR3 extends over 15 amino acids. The V gene lost 0 bases and the J gene lost 2 bases, with 11 bases spanning the gap. CDR3 in amino acids: CASSLAGTVAYEQYF. CDR3 nucleotide sequence: TGTGCCAGCAGCTTAGCGGGCACAGTCGCCTACGAGCAGTACTTC.

The table lists this clonotype with many counts. At one boundary the junction diverges from the germline segment, which might be a read error. The CDR3 region has the DNA TGTGCGAGACATACTGAGGCGGGAGGATCGCGACACTCCGACAATGAGCAGTTCTTC. It specifies CARHTEAGGSRHSDNEQFF. The chain is built from TRBV7-2 and TRBJ2-1; 8 nucleotides match TRBD2. The CDR3 sequence is 19 residues long. Germline assignment: CDR1 SGHTA and CDR2 FQGNSA.

This clonotype was picked up many times. The chain employs TRBV9 and TRBJ2-7; 8 bases match TRBD2. The CDR3 is 14 amino acids. Germline trimming cut 4 bases from V and 3 bases from J; bases unmatched to any gene: 6. Germline assignment: CDR1 SGDLS and CDR2 YYNGEE. In nucleotides, the CDR3 is TGTGCCAGCAGCACGGCCGGGACTAGCTACGAGCAGTACTTC. Its translation is CASSTAGTSYEQYF.

The chain links TRBV20-1 to TRBJ2-4; D is uncertain. The CDR3 runs to 13 residues. Germline V lookup: CDR1 DFQATT, CDR2 SNEGSKA (reference sequence). The V end was cut by 3 bases, the J end by 0 bases, with 6 bases between. CDR3 sequence reads: CSASRPAKNIQYF. The CDR3 coding sequence is TGCAGTGCTAGTAGGCCAGCCAAAAACATTCAGTACTTC.

Many counts were recorded for this clonotype. The V gene is TRBV27, the J gene TRBJ1-1; 7 bases line up with TRBD1. Germline CDR1 is MNHEY and CDR2 is SMNVEV (reference sequence). The CDR3 covers 14 residues. The V segment lost 3 bases and the J segment 5 bases; nucleotides outside the gene matches: 6. The CDR3 nucleotides are TGTGCCAGCAGTTTGAACAGGGGAAAGACTGAAGCTTTCTTT. Encoded protein: CASSLNRGKTEAFF.

The J gene is TRBJ1-3, the V gene TRBV4-3; D is undetermined. The CDR3 consists of 16 residues. The germline V gene encodes CDR1 LGHNA and CDR2 YSLEER. V was cut by 3 bases and J by 2 bases, with 14 bases left in between. CDR3 sequence (DNA): TGCGCCAGCAGCCAGGACTTTACAACCGCTGGAAACACCATATATTTT. Protein: CASSQDFTTAGNTIYF.

This clonotype was observed many times. The rearrangement links TRBV24-1 to TRBJ2-5, with 7 positions matching TRBD1. Germline V lookup: CDR1 KGHDR, CDR2 SFDVKD. There are 17 residues in the CDR3. The junction had 13 bases not matched to a gene; V was cut back by 5 bases and J by 2 bases. CDR3 DNA: TGTGCCACCAGTGCCCCGCCCCGGACAGGCCGTCAAGAGACCCAGTACTTC. Protein: CATSAPPRTGRQETQYF.

The table lists this clonotype with many counts. This chain connects TRBV7-9 to TRBJ2-2; the D gene is possibly TRBD2 (6 bases). CDR3 length: 14 amino acids. The germline V gene encodes CDR1 SEHNR and CDR2 FQNEAQ (reference sequence). The V end was cut by 5 bases, the J end by 1 base, with 8 bases between. For the CDR3, the DNA is TGTGCCAGCAGCGGGCGGGGGAACACCGGGGAGCTGTTTTTT. Protein: CASSGRGNTGELFF. Supplemented by reference TRBV7-9 and TRBJ2-2, the full variable domain reads DTGVSQNPRHKITKRGQNVTFRCDPISEHNRLYWYRQTLGQGPEFLTYFQNEAQLEKSRLLSDRFSAERPKGSFSTLEIQRTEQGDSAMYLCASSGRGNTGELFFGEGSRLTVL.

This clonotype was detected ten times or more. The chain recombines TRBV12-3 or TRBV12-4 with TRBJ2-1, with D possibly TRBD2 on 5 matching bases. The J call is uncertain, as TRBJ2-5 better fits the DNA end. This CDR3 has 15 amino acids. The CDR3 nucleotides are TGTGCCAGCAGTTTATTTCCGACGGGACAAGAGACCCAGTACTTC. Translating gives CASSLFPTGQETQYF.

This clonotype has ten or more counts. V gene TRBV20-1 combines with J gene TRBJ2-7; TRBD2 matches 13 bases. CDR3 size: 14 residues. V shed 6 bases and J 2 bases; nucleotides not matched to a gene: 4. Germline V gene sequence: CDR1 DFQATT, CDR2 SNEGSKA (reference sequence). The CDR3: CSAGTSGATYEQYF. In DNA, the CDR3 is TGCAGTGCAGGGACTAGCGGGGCAACCTACGAGCAGTACTTC.

This clonotype came up a few times. V usage is TRBV6-2 or TRBV6-3 and J usage is TRBJ2-2; D is possibly TRBD1 or TRBD2 (5 bases each). CDR1 and CDR2 from the germline V gene are MNHEY and SVGEGT. Trimming removed 3 bases at V and 3 bases at J, with 11 bases between. CDR3 length: 15 residues. The CDR3 sequence: CASSYFVGDTGELFF. The DNA of the CDR3 is TGTGCCAGCAGTTATTTCGTGGGGGACACCGGGGAGCTGTTTTTT.

This clonotype showed up many times. The chain uses TRBV7-3 and TRBJ2-1; 11 bases match TRBD2. The ends lost 2 bases at V and 6 bases at J; junction bases unmatched: 0. Germline values: CDR1 SGHTA, CDR2 FQGTGA. CDR3 length: 14 residues. This CDR3 is CASSLGTSGNEQFF. The CDR3 DNA reads TGTGCCAGCAGCTTAGGGACTAGCGGCAATGAGCAGTTCTTC.

On this clonotype itself: Being one base from a much bigger clone, this may be a read error. The V gene is TRBV11-2, the J gene TRBJ2-3, with 9 bases lining up with TRBD2. Looked up from germline, CDR1 is SGHAT and CDR2 is FQNNGV. The CDR3 extends over 17 amino acids. The V and J ends lost 3 bases and 2 bases, in that order; junction bases with no gene match: 9. DNA for the CDR3: TGTGCCAGCAGCTTGGATCCTAGCGGGACGAACACAGATACGCAGTATTTT. It codes for CASSLDPSGTNTDTQYF.

This clonotype was detected ten times or more. J is TRBJ2-3 and V is TRBV28; TRBD2 might be the D (5 bases). The V end lost 2 bases, the J end lost 9 bases, and 9 bases lay between the germline ends. CDR1 and CDR2 from the germline V gene are MDHEN and SYDVKM. The CDR3 runs to 12 residues. The chain's CDR3 is CASSLHSGTQYF. For the CDR3, the DNA is TGTGCCAGCAGTTTACATTCGGGGACGCAGTATTTT.

This clonotype was counted ten times or more. The CDR3 DNA reads TGTGCCAGCAGTTTGCGCAGGTTCACAGATACGCAGTATTTT. It yields the protein CASSLRRFTDTQYF. The chain carries TRBV28 and TRBJ2-3; D is uncertain. V shed 3 bases and J shed 2 bases, with 9 bases lying between them. CDR3 size: 14 residues. Germline CDR1 MDHEN, CDR2 SYDVKM.